This T cell receptor (beta chain) appears in the sequencing data of a study of shared clonotypes between healthy human individuals. About the research overall: Donors had three CD4 naive, three CD4 memory, two CD8 naive and one CD8 memory plate apiece.

The germline gives CDR1 MRHNA, CDR2 SNTAGT. The CDR3 has 16 residues. V was pared by 7 bases and J by 2 bases, with 18 bases between. Authors' analysis steps: ImmunoSEQ yielded junction-only sequences lacking quality scores, so filtering differed. TCRdb's table, derived via immunoSEQ multiplex PCR, lists solely in-frame clones and lacks some. Clone size and V and J calls were adopted from that table, with D and trimming inferred from the DNA. The sample shows roughly 650,000 clones, more than 95% of them seen only once. The healthy adult donors were HIV-negative and reported no recent acute infections or vaccinations.

The clonotype originates from a woman between 25 and 40 years old in good health. Sample: naive CD4+ T cells sorted from blood. Subset reported: CD45RA+ positively selected. The chain couples TRBV6-4 to TRBJ2-4; D might be TRBD1 (6 bases). This chain's CDR3 is CASIIPAGEPKNIQYF. The DNA for the CDR3 is TGTGCCAGCATCATTCCTGCAGGGGAGCCCAAAAACATTCAGTACTTC.